This note documents a single T cell receptor (beta chain) sequence. Its antigen is currently not known. No base quality values were provided; no much bigger clone lies one nucleotide off. This sample was taken from a study of Tregs in tolerant kidney transplant recipients (dated by TCRdb to the late 2010s). Regarding the complete study: Before combined kidney and bone marrow transplantation, this study identified donor-specific regulatory T cells using TCRbeta sequencing and then followed those same cells after transplant. Results and caveats for the whole study, not just this receptor: Expanding Tregs with activated donor B cells appeared to identify the most biologically relevant and donor-specific TCRbeta repertoire. Biological reproducibility was not examined directly, but technical replication error appeared to be minimal. Because the study included only a small number of patients, the results must be confirmed in larger populations and under other immunosuppression protocols. In tolerant patients, the expansion of donor-specific Tregs was greater than global Treg expansion, suggesting that the expansion was antigen-driven rather than nonspecific. Because the PCR primers were changed over time for some patients, nucleotide-level comparison could not be performed across the samples from those patients.

CDR1 SGHRS and CDR2 YFSETQ are derived from the germline V gene. The CDR3, from cysteine to phenylalanine, totals 16 residues. This entry keeps only the CDR3 DNA: 48 bases, framed from base 1. Germline trimming: 5 bases from V, 2 bases from J; junction bases outside gene matches: 13. The transplants used related donors with nonmyeloablative bone marrow transplantation, and mixed chimerism in the human trials was transient. Unstimulated Tregs (CD4+CD25+CD127-), CD4+ non-Tregs (CD4+CD25-), CD4 and CD8 cells were FACS-sorted from thawed PBMCs. Patients were several combined kidney and bone marrow transplant recipients from the ITN036ST trial, and only these trial subjects had samples available. Healthy control blood was processed by Ficoll density gradient to PBMCs and cryopreserved; patient PBMCs were collected before and after transplant. For TCRbeta CDR3 sequencing, genomic DNA from the sorted cells was extracted using the QIAGEN DNeasy Blood and Tissue Kit. High-throughput TCRbeta CDR3 sequencing, which included PCR amplification with bias correction and internal controls, was done commercially through immunoSEQ. For the original study's pipeline: A unique productive TCRbeta sequence was defined by the CDR3 nucleotide sequence when primers matched, and otherwise by the CDR3 amino acid sequence together with the Vbeta and Jbeta genes. To correct for sorting error, sequences found in more than one sorted population at a frequency ratio of 2:1 or less were discarded, and the remaining shared sequences were assigned to the population with the higher frequency. Donor-reactive sequences were defined as at least 5-fold expanded in CFSE-low cells versus unstimulated cells, with frequency of at least 0.01% in CFSE-low cells. Repertoire divergence was quantified by Jensen-Shannon divergence using the top 100 TCRbeta sequences ranked by frequency. When a sample had multiple sequencing runs, each run was corrected for sorting error separately and the runs were then pooled. The source is immuneACCESS, and TCRdb retained only in-frame sequences with V and J called. Part of the clones is not carried over; for the studies checked, unresolved V genes explain less than half of this, and the remainder is unexplained. The DNA gave D and trimming, while V, J and clone size come from that table. The sample contains tens of thousands of clones, 93% of them found a single time. The ten biggest clones cover 1.5% to 2% of the sample.

Sequences were derived from CD4+ T cells from blood (PBMCs), sampled 12 months after the transplant. This receptor chain uses TRBV5-1 and TRBJ2-7, and 7 junction bases match TRBD1. The origin of this receptor is a human patient who received a combined kidney and bone marrow transplant. In patients who had a transplant, some T cells may come from the graft donor. The CDR3 region: CASRSAAGTAAYEQYF. The DNA is TGCGCCAGCAGGAGTGCTGCCGGGACAGCAGCCTACGAGCAGTACTTC.